Reported below is one TCR beta chain. Following a re-call of the 5' RACE reads, TCRdb has one entry per CDR3 protein and lacks DNA. This sample's table reports approximately 150,000 distinct CDR3 sequences. This entry is derived from a study of T cells expressing NK-cell markers. Study-level information: One of the eight sequenced donors was seronegative, whereas the other seven were HCMV-seropositive.

Germline CDR1 reads MNHNS; CDR2 reads SASEGT. CDR3 length: 16 residues. V usage is TRBV6-1 and J usage is TRBJ2-1; TCRdb designates TRBD1, a call that cannot be tested without DNA. This receptor was identified in a man between 18 and 35 years old in good health. The specimen was blood T cells: a sorted CD56 or NKG2C T cell subset, CD4+ or CD8+ T cells, or bulk PBMC T cells (not recorded which). CDR3 protein: CASSQNSGTAHNEQFF.